The 10 T cell receptor beta chains presented below share a single source sample, sequenced in a study of CD8+ T cells in alopecia areata. Regarding treatment: oral pan-JAK inhibitor, 5-10 mg twice daily. Extracted from the samples, RNA was reverse transcribed into cDNA to serve as the sequencing template. Measured with immunoSEQ multiplex PCR; TCRdb has only the in-frame clones, and not every one. The table records tens of thousands of clones, about 45% of them present only once. This specimen was CD8+ T cells sorted from blood, taken around week 37, from a patient treated with tofacitinib. Receptors were obtained from a human donor with alopecia areata.

The J gene is TRBJ2-1, the V gene TRBV6-1; D is possibly TRBD1 (6 bases). CDR1 is MNHNS and CDR2 is SASEGT in the germline V gene. V was clipped by 5 bases and J by 12 bases, with 11 bases between them. This CDR3 region has 11 residues. CDR3 bases: TGTGCCAGCAGTCCGGACAGAACGCAGTTCTTC. This encodes CASSPDRTQFF.

The chain joins TRBV5-1 to TRBJ2-5, with D perhaps matching TRBD2 (5 bases). Trimming stripped 0 bases from V and 5 bases from J, with 11 bases between. CDR3 length: 14 residues. CDR1 and CDR2 from the germline V gene are SGHRS and YFSETQ. CDR3 sequence (DNA): TGCGCCAGCAGCTTGGCCGGGATAGAGGAGACCCAGTACTTC. This codes for CASSLAGIEETQYF.

This clone has only a few counts. V usage is TRBV29-1 and J usage is TRBJ1-1, with 9 bases fitting TRBD1. Trimming at V came to 6 bases and at J to 7 bases, leaving 12 bases not matched to a gene. Germline values: CDR1 SQVTM, CDR2 ANQGSEA. The CDR3 covers 14 residues. The CDR3 region has the DNA TGCAGCGTGGGACCTACAGGGGGCCTCAGTGAAGCTTTCTTT. This gives the protein CSVGPTGGLSEAFF.

CDR3 DNA: TGTGCCAGCAGCCAAGAAGCGGGAGGGCCTGATGAGCAGTTCTTC. This encodes CASSQEAGGPDEQFF. The rearrangement uses TRBV4-2 and TRBJ2-1; 10 bases line up with TRBD2. CDR1 is LGHNA and CDR2 is YNFKEQ in the germline V gene. V was clipped by 0 bases and J by 8 bases; unmatched bases: 4. This CDR3 is 15 amino acids long.

In this sample, this clone turned up a few times. This rearrangement joins TRBV29-1 to TRBJ2-1; TRBD2 agrees at 10 bases. V shed 4 bases and J 4 bases; nucleotides not matched to a gene: 7. This CDR3 spans 15 amino acids. Germline-derived CDR1 and CDR2 are SQVTM and ANQGSEA. The CDR3 bases are TGCAGCGTTGCAGACCTAGCGGGAGTGTACAATGAGCAGTTCTTC. It specifies CSVADLAGVYNEQFF.

The chain recombines TRBV29-1 with TRBJ2-2, with TRBD1 as a possible D gene (6 bases). The CDR3 is 16 amino acids. Per germline, CDR1 SQVTM and CDR2 ANQGSEA. V was clipped by 5 bases and J by 3 bases, with 19 bases between them. The CDR3 protein is CSVSWGHRRDTGELFF. As DNA, the CDR3 is TGCAGCGTTTCCTGGGGACACCGGCGGGACACCGGGGAGCTGTTTTTT.

This clone was counted only a few times. V usage is TRBV27 and J usage is TRBJ2-7; 10 bases are a match to TRBD2. Per germline, CDR1 MNHEY and CDR2 SMNVEV (reference sequence). The CDR3 loop spans 12 amino acids. CDR3 nucleotide sequence: TGTACCCCTAGCGGGAGTTTGTACGAGCAGTACTTC. This translates into CTPSGSLYEQYF.

The CDR3 sequence: CASSLPSSGSDEQFF. The CDR3 DNA sequence: TGCGCCAGCAGCCTGCCCTCTAGCGGGAGCGATGAGCAGTTCTTC. The chain combines TRBV5-1 with TRBJ2-1, with TRBD2 identical over 10 bases. Germline loops: CDR1 SGHRS, CDR2 YFSETQ. V dropped 4 bases and J dropped 8; count of bases not matched to a gene: 9. The length of the CDR3 is 15 residues.

The table lists this clone with a few counts. This likely stems from a read error, as it lies one base from a far larger clone. This sample also contains other DNA sequences that code for the same CDR3. The CDR3 nucleotides read TGTGCCAGCAGCTTCGGGACCACTGAAGCTTTCTTT. It codes for CASSFGTTEAFF. This chain joins TRBV7-9 and TRBJ1-1; D may be TRBD1 (5 bases). The germline CDR1 and CDR2 sequences are SEHNR and FQNEAQ (reference sequence). V was cut by 3 bases and J by 4 bases, with 6 bases left in between. The CDR3 sequence is 12 residues long.

There are a few counts of this clone. The V and J genes are TRBV29-1 and TRBJ2-1, with 14 bases matching TRBD2. CDR3 length: 16 amino acids. J lost 4 bases, V lost 2 bases, and 4 bases had no gene match. CDR1 is SQVTM and CDR2 is ANQGSEA in the germline V gene. The CDR3 DNA is TGCAGCGTTGAATCCGGACTAGCGGGAGGTTACAATGAGCAGTTCTTC. Translating it yields CSVESGLAGGYNEQFF.